The subject of this entry is one T cell receptor beta chain. Germline lookup yields CDR1 SGHAT and CDR2 FQNNGV. The CDR3 sequence is 15 residues long. Trimming shortened V by 5 bases and J by 2 bases, and 10 bases separated the two germline ends. How the authors handled the data: The authors estimated nucleated cell counts from reference gene primer amplification. Using immunoSEQ multiplex PCR, the repertoire was profiled, and TCRdb retains in-frame clones only, with some absent. The DNA gave D and trimming, while V, J and clone size come from that table. The profile shows 200,000 or so clones, around 84% of them singletons. The record originates from a study of blood T cell repertoires in COVID-19. Study background: PBMCs, B-cell-depleted T cells, or T cells provided the cDNA or gDNA that made up the material.

This sequence originates from an elderly man with acute or convalescent COVID-19. This chain links TRBV11-2 with TRBJ2-6; D may be TRBD1 (6 bases). Sequencing was carried out using peripheral blood. The CDR3 DNA reads as TGTGCCAGCAGCGCGCACAGGGCTGGGGCCAACGTCCTGACTTTC. Its protein product is CASSAHRAGANVLTF.